This is a list of T cell receptor beta chains from one sample in a study of blood T cell repertoires in COVID-19. Profiling relied on immunoSEQ multiplex PCR, and the TCRdb table lists in-frame clones only, not all of them. The sample has over 350,000 clones; 85% to 90% are singletons. Sequences were obtained from peripheral blood. These receptors originate from a woman in her 30s with acute or convalescent COVID-19. Each CDR3 is given with its conserved first and last residue. A D gene is named only where the DNA matches it firmly. Clone size is stated in some rows and not others, as once, few, many or a class when expanded.

clone size,J gene,V gene,D gene,CDR3 protein,CDR3 DNA
-,TRBJ1-4,TRBV10-3,-,CAISIEGDEKLFF,TGTGCCATCAGCATCGAAGGGGATGAAAAACTGTTTTTT
-,TRBJ2-3,TRBV11-2,TRBD2,CASSPGLAGGHGTDTQYF,TGTGCCAGCAGCCCAGGGTTAGCGGGGGGGCACGGCACAGATACGCAGTATTTT
-,TRBJ1-2,TRBV5-4,-,CASSWLGAEGYTF,TGTGCCAGCAGCTGGTTGGGAGCGGAAGGCTACACCTTC
-,TRBJ2-7,TRBV6-1,-,CASSEGGFYEQYF,TGTGCCAGCAGTGAAGGAGGATTCTACGAGCAGTACTTC
-,TRBJ2-1,TRBV9,TRBD2,CASSGRLAGGEDEQFF,TGTGCCAGCAGCGGACGACTAGCGGGGGGTGAGGATGAGCAGTTCTTC
-,TRBJ2-1,TRBV7-3,-,CASSLGAGRYEQFF,TGTGCCAGCAGCTTAGGGGCAGGGAGGTATGAGCAGTTCTTC
-,TRBJ1-5,TRBV2,TRBD1,CASSDRVLQPQHF,TGTGCCAGCAGCGACAGGGTTCTTCAGCCCCAGCATTTT
-,TRBJ2-3,TRBV11-2,TRBD2,CASSLVTLAGGLTDTQYF,TGTGCCAGCAGCTTAGTAACCCTAGCGGGGGGGCTCACAGATACGCAGTATTTT
-,TRBJ2-1,TRBV19,-,CASSSRLLYEQFF,TGTGCCAGTAGTTCCCGACTCCTATATGAGCAGTTCTTC
-,TRBJ1-2,TRBV5-1,-,CASSKGQSGINYGYTF,TGCGCCAGCAGCAAAGGACAGTCTGGAATTAACTATGGCTACACCTTC
-,TRBJ1-3,TRBV19,TRBD1,CAGTGISGNTIYF,TGTGCCGGGACAGGGATCTCTGGAAACACCATATATTTT
-,TRBJ2-3,TRBV14,TRBD2,CASSQDWGRANTQYF,TGTGCCAGCAGCCAAGATTGGGGGAGGGCGAATACGCAGTATTTT
few,TRBJ1-3,TRBV9,-,CASSVAGGGSGNTIYF,TGTGCCAGCAGCGTAGCCGGGGGAGGGTCTGGAAACACCATATATTTT
-,TRBJ2-7,TRBV7-7,-,CASSPIEQTAYEQYF,TGTGCCAGCAGCCCTATTGAGCAGACAGCCTACGAGCAGTACTTC
-,TRBJ2-7,TRBV5-1,-,CASSLGTQGGEQYF,TGCGCCAGCAGCTTAGGGACTCAGGGCGGCGAGCAGTACTTC
few,TRBJ2-5,TRBV9,-,CASSVGGPDGGQYF,TGTGCCAGCAGCGTAGGCGGGCCGGACGGAGGCCAGTACTTC
-,TRBJ2-3,TRBV24-1,TRBD1,CATTGTGSSDTQYF,TGTGCCACAACCGGGACAGGGAGTTCAGATACGCAGTATTTT
-,TRBJ2-7,TRBV4-1,-,CASSQYRRDNYEQYF,TGCGCCAGCAGCCAATACCGACGAGACAATTACGAGCAGTACTTC
-,TRBJ1-2,TRBV5-1,-,CASSLPRSGYTF,TGCGCCAGCAGCTTGCCCCGTTCCGGCTACACCTTC
-,TRBJ2-5,TRBV24-1,-,CATSDPRQEETQYF,TGTGCCACCAGTGATCCAAGACAGGAAGAGACCCAGTACTTC
once,TRBJ2-2,TRBV9,-,CASSVGQISTGELFF,TGTGCCAGCAGCGTAGGACAGATTTCCACCGGGGAGCTGTTTTTT
once,TRBJ1-6,TRBV6-5,-,CASSERYSPLHF,TGTGCCAGCAGCGAGAGGTATTCACCCCTCCACTTT
-,TRBJ2-6,TRBV4-1,-,CASSQDYPASSGANVLTF,TGCGCCAGCAGCCAAGATTACCCTGCGAGCTCTGGGGCCAACGTCCTGACTTTC
-,TRBJ1-3,TRBV15,-,CATSRSRAAGNTIYF,TGTGCCACCAGCAGATCCAGGGCTGCAGGAAACACCATATATTTT
-,TRBJ1-2,TRBV6-4,-,CASSPRHDVGGYTF,TGTGCCAGCAGTCCGAGGCACGATGTTGGTGGCTACACCTTC
-,TRBJ2-1,TRBV27,TRBD1,CASRRGQGGYNEQFF,TGTGCCAGCAGGCGGGGACAGGGCGGTTATAATGAGCAGTTCTTC
-,TRBJ2-3,TRBV7-9,TRBD2,CASSPSRSSGGITDTQYF,TGTGCCAGCAGCCCCTCCCGTTCGAGCGGGGGAATCACAGATACGCAGTATTTT
once,TRBJ1-4,TRBV5-1,-,CASSKNSGDNEKLFF,TGCGCCAGCAGTAAAAACAGTGGCGATAATGAAAAACTGTTTTTT
-,TRBJ2-5,TRBV5-1,TRBD1,CASSSSGTGPETQYF,TGCGCCAGCAGCTCCTCCGGGACAGGGCCAGAGACCCAGTACTTC
once,TRBJ2-5,TRBV5-1,-,CASSGLAGETQYF,TGCGCCAGCAGCGGACTTGCCGGAGAGACCCAGTACTTC
-,TRBJ1-6,TRBV6-5,-,CASGQDSPLHF,TGTGCCAGCGGTCAGGATTCACCCCTCCACTTT
-,TRBJ2-1,TRBV27,TRBD1,CASSLLDRDEQFF,TGTGCCAGCAGTTTACTGGACAGGGATGAGCAGTTCTTC
-,TRBJ2-2,TRBV6-5,TRBD2,CASRGGGYTGELFF,TGTGCCAGCAGGGGCGGGGGGTATACCGGGGAGCTGTTTTTT
-,TRBJ2-4,TRBV4-1,-,CASSHLRGYIQYF,TGCGCCAGCAGCCATCTTCGGGGATACATTCAGTACTTC
once,TRBJ1-2,TRBV29-1,-,CSGGGYYGYTF,TGCAGCGGTGGGGGCTACTATGGCTACACCTTC
-,TRBJ1-2,TRBV6-1,TRBD1,CASSEGGGQGLYGYTF,TGTGCCAGCAGTGAGGGGGGGGGACAGGGACTCTATGGCTACACCTTC
-,TRBJ1-6,TRBV4-1,-,CASSQDGEGVNSPLHF,TGCGCCAGCAGCCAAGACGGGGAGGGCGTTAATTCACCCCTCCACTTT
-,TRBJ2-1,TRBV11-1,-,CASSLLPGGDEQFF,TGTGCCAGCAGCTTACTGCCGGGGGGCGATGAGCAGTTCTTC
-,TRBJ1-2,TRBV12-5,-,CASGEGTKTTGYTF,TGTGCTAGTGGCGAGGGGACAAAAACTACCGGCTACACCTTC
-,TRBJ2-1,TRBV11-3,TRBD2,CASSLGGNYEQFF,TGTGCCAGCAGCTTGGGAGGGAACTATGAGCAGTTCTTC
-,TRBJ2-2,TRBV11-2,-,CASRPGSNGELFF,TGTGCCAGTCGGCCGGGGAGTAACGGGGAGCTGTTTTTT
-,TRBJ1-2,TRBV28,TRBD1,CASSLKGALGYTF,TGTGCCAGCAGTTTAAAGGGGGCACTTGGCTACACCTTC
few,TRBJ2-5,TRBV7-2,-,CASSLVNSGTQYF,TGTGCCAGCAGCTTAGTAAACTCGGGGACCCAGTACTTC
once,TRBJ2-7,TRBV5-1,-,CASSFGESSYEQYF,TGCGCCAGCAGCTTCGGGGAGAGCTCCTACGAGCAGTACTTC
-,TRBJ1-6,TRBV5-1,TRBD1,CASSFDRGSPLHF,TGCGCCAGCAGCTTCGACAGGGGTTCACCCCTCCACTTT
-,TRBJ2-1,TRBV7-9,TRBD1,CASSLVRGLPSNEQFF,TGTGCCAGCAGCTTAGTCAGGGGGCTCCCCTCCAATGAGCAGTTCTTC
-,TRBJ2-5,TRBV7-2,TRBD1,CASSPTGGHETQYF,TGTGCCAGCAGCCCCACAGGGGGCCACGAGACCCAGTACTTC
-,TRBJ2-7,TRBV30,-,CAWSRVPSPREQYF,TGTGCCTGGAGCCGAGTACCCTCCCCTAGAGAGCAGTACTTC
-,TRBJ2-5,TRBV7-7,TRBD2,CASSLGLAGGEGTQYF,TGTGCCAGCAGCTTAGGACTAGCGGGGGGTGAGGGGACCCAGTACTTC
-,TRBJ2-5,TRBV29-1,TRBD1,CSGVQGPQETQYF,TGCAGCGGCGTACAGGGGCCCCAAGAGACCCAGTACTTC
-,TRBJ1-1,TRBV21-1,-,CASSTAYRGPTEAFF,TGTGCCAGCAGCACCGCATACAGGGGGCCCACTGAAGCTTTCTTT
-,TRBJ1-5,TRBV6-5,TRBD1,CASSVDRDSNQPQHF,TGTGCCAGCAGCGTAGACAGGGATAGCAATCAGCCCCAGCATTTT
many,TRBJ1-6,TRBV7-2,TRBD1,CASSYLGTGNNSPLHF,TGTGCCAGCAGCTACCTAGGGACAGGGAATAATTCACCCCTCCACTTT
-,TRBJ2-7,TRBV2,TRBD1,CASRDDRVSYEQYF,TGTGCCAGCAGGGATGACAGGGTTAGCTACGAGCAGTACTTC
-,TRBJ2-6,TRBV6-2/TRBV6-3,TRBD1,CASSSGFGHRGGANVLTF,TGTGCCAGCAGCTCGGGCTTTGGGCACAGGGGGGGGGCCAACGTCCTGACTTTC